Detailed here is one TCR beta chain. Its antigen remains unidentified. Base qualities are not recorded, but no much larger clone differs from it by a single base. The data stem from a study of cytomegalovirus exposure and HLA in healthy donors (dated by TCRdb to about 2017). Describing the broader study: In an earlier analysis of 587 of the donors, about 260 Gb of sequence data and 117 million unique TCR beta sequences from roughly 190 million T cells were reported. An early release that covered about 600 HLA-typed donors contained 250 to 350 gigabases of sequencing data and 70 million to 100 million unique TCR sequences. Among the approximately 430 genotyped donors, 75% to 90% belonged to the genetic ancestry cluster associated with self-reported Caucasian donors. The aim of the study was to test whether cataloging public T cell receptors could identify signatures of past pathogen exposure. The T cell repertoires of 666 subjects were profiled by immunosequencing and related to cytomegalovirus serostatus. In addition to the first cohort of about 650 subjects, a separate validation cohort of approximately 130 different subjects was used. High-throughput TCR immunosequencing, statistical association of individual TCRs with disease status, and machine learning were combined to predict cytomegalovirus infection status. A later analysis re-analyzed previously published TCR beta repertoires from hundreds of donors and added high-resolution HLA genotyping to study TCR occurrence patterns. Rather than using new phenotypic data, the later analysis identified candidate immune exposures from TCR beta sequences and from how often those sequences occurred across donors. In an earlier analysis of a few hundred of the donors, high-throughput TCR beta sequencing was used to judge whether each TCR beta V gene segment behaved as functional or pseudogenic. Donor age, sex, ethnicity and CMV serostatus were compiled together with the repertoire data. In a later genetic analysis, genome-wide SNP genotypes for 398 of the 666 donors were used, and that subset was treated as a discovery cohort. Every discovery cohort repertoire had been produced on one sequencing platform. Both class I and class II loci were covered by HLA typing, at four-digit resolution. Typing coverage varied by locus: roughly 629-640 donors for A, B, C, DRB1 and DQB1; more than 500 for DQA1; more than 600 for DPA1; 450 to 480 for DPB1. About five DR-DQ haplotypes were treated as single units for association and clustering because of strong linkage in the cohort. On average, around 200,000 unique TCR beta nucleotide sequences were sequenced per donor among about 400 genotyped donors of the cohort, with roughly 20% of those sequences being non-productive. What the study reported, not specific to this receptor: Some 15 rarely observed V segments, including chromosome 9 orphons, were excluded from the earlier analysis of about 500 of the donors because counts were too low. A further reported finding was that TCR beta sequences accurately predicted the HLA-A and HLA-B alleles for most subjects in the first cohort. Several of the top co-occurrence clusters appeared to be linked to parvovirus B19, influenza, CMV and Epstein-Barr virus, according to a later analysis. A later genetic analysis associated a missense DCLRE1C variant with V-gene and J-gene trimming of TCR beta chains, and an independent cohort replicated the association. The classifier was reported to diagnose cytomegalovirus status with high specificity and sensitivity in both the original cohort and the validation cohort. Correlated functional status among segregating V segments might be attributable to linkage disequilibrium, but an unknown experimental factor could not be ruled out. At a false discovery rate of 0.05, a later analysis linked under 20,000 TCR beta sequences to specific HLA alleles. The authors suggested that the approach could potentially be extended to other disease states and immunological phenotypes. In an earlier analysis of more than 450 of the donors, most TCR beta V segments were observed in productive rearrangements about 87% or about 30% of the time, broadly matching IMGT annotations. Sequencing depth was assumed to be roughly uniform across donors in the presence/absence analyses, though that assumption may not hold. Most TCR sequences were seen in very few donors, while some public TCRs were found in many individuals. When HLA alleles, especially DR and DQ, strongly co-occurred, attributing TCR associations to individual alleles was difficult. Some IMGT-functional V segments, including TRBV6-2 and TRBV6-3, could not be told apart with the 87-base-pair reads, so those segments were excluded. Compared with equally common non-associated chains, HLA-associated TCR beta chains in a later analysis were more clonally expanded and had lower generation probabilities. HLA typing was unavailable for some donors at each locus, so association tests used only the typed subset. For the cohort, immune exposure information was limited to CMV serostatus. Compared with the roughly 600-donor mean, donors in an Asian-associated ancestry cluster had fewer N-insertions in productive TCRs, according to a later genetic analysis. The study listed approximately 160 TCR beta chains as associated with cytomegalovirus. The sequencing pipeline was judged likely to have produced a cluster of highly shared sequence variants as a technical artifact. In this cohort, only TCR beta chains were sequenced, and detectable features were limited by the absence of alpha or paired-chain data. In a later analysis, most CMV-associated TCR beta chains were found to appear HLA-restricted, with HLA associations seemingly driven largely by CMV exposure. In a later analysis, the rate of TCR association differed among HLA loci, with DRB1 alleles having the most associated TCRs and HLA-C alleles having the fewest. A few of the identified cytomegalovirus-associated TCR beta chains were confirmed in vitro to be specific for cytomegalovirus antigens.

The method was the immunoSEQ multiplex PCR assay. The multiplex PCR relied on a mix of 60 forward primers for TCR Vbeta segments and 13 reverse primers for TCR Jbeta segments. The CDR3 region of rearranged TCR beta genes was amplified from genomic DNA with a multiplex PCR assay. On the Illumina HiSeq System, the amplified TCR beta libraries were sequenced as 87-base-pair reads. From the authors' description of their analysis: A later analysis counted 75 million to 100 million unique TCR beta chains across the 550 to 800 repertoires, and around 12 million of these chains were shared by at least two donors. A nearest-neighbor algorithm error-corrected the raw reads and collapsed the reads into unique sequences, merging closely related sequences to remove PCR and sequencing errors. V, D and J gene segments were assigned by aligning CDR3 sequences to IMGT reference sequences. Each retained sequence needed at least a six-nucleotide match to both a V gene segment and a J gene segment. Rearrangements were classified as productive when the CDR3 lacked stop codons and remained in frame with V and J, and all other rearrangements were classified as non-productive. Following IMGT convention, CDR3 was defined as the stretch from the second conserved V-encoded cysteine up to the conserved J-encoded phenylalanine. The earlier analysis of 500 to 600 of the donors excluded sequences that lacked an unambiguous match to a single V gene segment. An earlier analysis of several hundred of the donors classified V segments as functional when productive rearrangements were above 56.7% and as segregating when the standard deviation between donors was above 5%. A statistical classification framework was built to diagnose cytomegalovirus status from the catalog of TCR beta chain sequences. A later analysis assigned V and J genes by comparing TCR nucleotide sequences with IMGT/GENE-DB human TR gene sequences. Using the TCRdist pipeline, a later analysis assigned CDR3 sequences along with most-parsimonious VDJ recombination scenarios. In a later analysis, each TCR beta chain was defined by its CDR3 amino acid sequence together with its V-gene family, and reads lacking a unique V-gene family were excluded. A later analysis removed roughly 590 highly shared, low-generation-probability nucleotide sequences to deal with suspected cross-contamination and a sequencing artifact. In a later analysis, a clonal expansion index was calculated for each public chain from normalized within-repertoire ranks of inferred template counts. In a later analysis, generation probabilities were computed with a VDJ recombination model fitted to out-of-frame rearrangements, and the resulting probabilities were checked against IGoR. In a later analysis, hypergeometric tests were used to score TCR-TCR, TCR-HLA and TCR-CMV co-occurrence, with a repertoire-size bias correction applied to TCR pairs. A later analysis estimated false discovery rates by permuting HLA or CMV assignments 20 times. In a later analysis, co-occurring TCRs were grouped using DBSCAN, and TCRdist sequence similarity was added for clustering within HLA-allele-positive subsets. Repertoires with fewer than 30,000 or more than 120,000 public chains, plus five repertoires with anomalous nucleotide sharing, were excluded from co-occurrence clustering. TCRdb carries this immuneACCESS record with in-frame sequences only. Its versions omit some clonotypes, under half of them owing to an unresolved V gene in the studies checked, with the rest unexplained. V and J calls and clone size are those listed in that table; D and trimming were worked out from the DNA. The sample records 100,000 to 150,000 clones, roughly a tenth of which are singletons. The ten biggest clones cover 4.5% to 5% of the sample.

V is reduced by 0 bases and J by 12 bases, leaving a spacing of 15 bases between them. For CDR1 and CDR2, the germline V gene (reference sequence) lists GTSNPN and SVGIG. Its CDR3 holds 13 amino acids, cysteine through phenylalanine. Only the CDR3 region is kept as DNA, spanning 39 bases read in frame from base 1. The cohort consisted of 650 to 700 healthy bone marrow donors. At the time of sampling, all cohort members were nominally healthy, though unrecorded immune exposures were likely present. The donor was CMV seropositive and was included in the group of 250 to 300 seropositive cohort members. Every donor gave a peripheral blood sample, and the peripheral blood mononuclear cells from that sample were used for TCR beta sequencing. Genomic DNA was extracted from the blood cell samples with the Qiagen DNeasy Blood Extraction Kit.

The chain couples TRBV30 to TRBJ1-5; a weak D assignment points to TRBD1 (5 bases agree). Sequenced input: PBMCs. This receptor was identified in a woman between 18 and 29 years old in good health and CMV-seropositive. Here the CDR3 is given as CAWSVIGWGVQHF. The sequenced DNA: TGTGCCTGGAGTGTAATTGGCTGGGGCGTCCAGCATTTT.